Below are 23 T cell receptor beta chains sequenced from a single sample in a study of cytomegalovirus exposure and HLA in healthy donors (dated by TCRdb to between 2016 and 2019). Libraries were built with the immunoSEQ multiplex PCR assay. The multiplex PCR relied on a mix of 60 forward primers for TCR Vbeta segments and 13 reverse primers for TCR Jbeta segments. Drawn from immuneACCESS, this table holds only the in-frame rearrangements with V and J called that TCRdb kept. Clones are partly lost; checked studies trace under half to an unresolved V gene and leave the rest unexplained. This sample holds tens of thousands of clones; approximately 63% were observed only once. The ten biggest clones cover roughly 6% of the sample. Sequencing was done on a sample of PBMCs. The receptors shown here come from a woman aged 25 to 39 in good health and CMV-seronegative.

This clone was found a few times. The rearrangement links TRBV5-8 to TRBJ1-5; D perhaps matches TRBD1 (6 bases). Looked up from germline, CDR1 is SGHTS and CDR2 is YDEGEE. V lost 5 bases and J lost 7, with 13 bases in between. This CDR3 is built from 13 residues. CDR3: CASRTGVRQPQHF. The CDR3 DNA follows: TGTGCCAGCAGGACAGGCGTTAGGCAGCCCCAGCATTTT.

This chain connects TRBV6-6 to TRBJ1-2, with TRBD1 as a possible D gene (6 bases). Per the germline V gene, CDR1 is MNHNY and CDR2 is SVGAGI (reference sequence). The V gene lost 5 bases and the J gene lost 6 bases, with 19 bases spanning the gap. The CDR3 is made up of 15 amino acids. Here the CDR3 reads CASSTFDRLEDGYTF. The DNA of the CDR3 is TGTGCCAGCAGTACCTTCGACAGGCTTGAGGATGGCTACACCTTC.

The CDR3 sequence is CSASGGVEAFF. In DNA, the CDR3 is TGCAGTGCTAGCGGGGGTGTAGAGGCTTTCTTT. J is TRBJ1-1 and V is TRBV20-1, with D possibly matching TRBD1 (5 bases). V was cut by 3 bases and J by 11 bases, with 13 bases left in between. CDR1 is DFQATT and CDR2 is SNEGSKA in the germline V gene (reference sequence). The CDR3 covers 11 residues.

The chain uses TRBV10-3 and TRBJ2-1; D may be TRBD1 (5 bases). Per the germline V gene, CDR1 is ENHRY and CDR2 is SYGVKD. Trimming took 10 bases from V and 4 from J, leaving 17 bases between them. The CDR3 consists of 14 residues. The CDR3 loop reads CATLNLDTYNEQFF. The CDR3 nucleotides are TGTGCCACCCTGAACCTGGACACTTACAATGAGCAGTTCTTC.

This clone was counted between two and nine times. The V and J genes are TRBV7-2 and TRBJ2-7; 12 nucleotides align to TRBD2. V lost 5 bases and J lost 3; bases outside the gene matches: 5. Germline V CDR1 and CDR2: SGHTA, FQGNSA. The CDR3 totals 15 residues. CDR3 nucleotide sequence: TGTGCCAGCAGCGCGCGACTAGCGGGAGTCTACGAGCAGTACTTC. This codes for CASSARLAGVYEQYF. The variable domain in full, completed from reference TRBV7-2 and TRBJ2-7, reads GAGVSQSPSNKVTEKGKDVELRCDPISGHTALYWYRQSLGQGLEFLIYFQGNSAPDKSGLPSDRFSAERTGGSVSTLTIQRTQQEDSAVYLCASSARLAGVYEQYFGPGTRLTVT.

This chain links TRBV27 with TRBJ2-7, with no clear D. Germline V lookup: CDR1 MNHEY, CDR2 SMNVEV (reference sequence). The germline V and J ends were trimmed by 5 bases and 2 bases, with 13 bases remaining between them. The CDR3 extends over 14 amino acids. The CDR3 here is CASSPAGSTYEQYF. The CDR3 nucleotides are TGTGCCAGCAGTCCAGCCGGGTCCACCTACGAGCAGTACTTC.

V usage is TRBV4-1 and J usage is TRBJ2-7; D remains unclear. V gave up 2 bases and J gave up 0 bases, with 11 bases separating them. Germline V gives CDR1 MGHRA, CDR2 YSYEKL. This CDR3 has 15 amino acids. This CDR3 reads CASSQRFGSSYEQYF. DNA of the CDR3: TGCGCCAGCAGCCAAAGATTCGGTAGCTCCTACGAGCAGTACTTC.

This clone is a singleton in its sample. The chain couples TRBV5-4 to TRBJ2-5, with 11 bases fitting TRBD2. Germline CDR1 and CDR2: SGHNT and YYREEE (reference sequence). V lost 3 bases to trimming and J lost 1 base; unmatched junction nucleotides: 5. This CDR3 comprises 16 residues. The CDR3 reads CASSSLAGGGQETQYF. In DNA form, the CDR3 reads TGTGCCAGCAGCTCCCTAGCGGGGGGTGGCCAAGAGACCCAGTACTTC.

This clone has just a few counts. The chain has TRBV6-6 and TRBJ1-2, with no clear D. The V end lost 4 bases, the J end lost 4 bases, and 19 bases lay between the germline ends. The CDR3 spans 16 residues. Germline values: CDR1 MNHNY, CDR2 SVGAGI (reference sequence). The CDR3 is CASSWTVETGSYGYTF. CDR3 nucleotide sequence: TGTGCCAGCAGTTGGACGGTGGAAACGGGGAGCTATGGCTACACCTTC.

The gene calls are TRBV19 and TRBJ1-1, with TRBD1 as a possible D gene (6 bases). V dropped 5 bases and J dropped 7 bases, with 20 bases sitting between them. Germline lookup yields CDR1 LNHDA and CDR2 SQIVND (reference sequence). The CDR3 has 15 amino acids. This CDR3 reads CASSEYRAGVIEAFF. DNA of the CDR3: TGTGCCAGTAGTGAGTACAGGGCTGGCGTCATTGAAGCTTTCTTT.

This chain joins TRBV7-9 and TRBJ2-3, with no clear D. Deletions cut 1 base from V and 4 bases from J, with 3 bases between. The CDR3 is 12 residues long. Germline loops: CDR1 SEHNR, CDR2 FQNEAQ (reference sequence). The CDR3 nucleotides are TGTGCCAGCAGCTTAGGAGCAGATACGCAGTATTTT. Translation gives CASSLGADTQYF.

The chain has TRBV10-1 and TRBJ2-3; D is unclear. This CDR3 has 15 amino acids. Germline CDR1 WNHNN, CDR2 SYGVQD (reference sequence). Trimming stripped 3 bases from V and 2 bases from J, with 12 bases between. The CDR3 is CASSDGPEYTDTQYF. In nucleotides, the CDR3 is TGCGCCAGCAGTGATGGTCCAGAATACACAGATACGCAGTATTTT.

The rearrangement joins TRBV6-5 to TRBJ1-3; D possibly corresponds to TRBD1 (5 bases). V lost 6 bases and J 4 bases, leaving 13 bases between the germline ends. Germline V gives CDR1 MNHEY, CDR2 SVGAGI. The CDR3 is 14 residues long. The CDR3 sequence is CASSPTRTGNTIYF. The DNA of the CDR3 is TGTGCCAGCAGCCCCACGCGGACAGGAAACACCATATATTTT.

The rearrangement links TRBV27 to TRBJ1-4, with 7 bases lining up with TRBD1. This CDR3 comprises 14 residues. V lost 3 bases to trimming and J lost 8 bases; unmatched junction nucleotides: 6. In germline, CDR1 is MNHEY, CDR2 SMNVEV (reference sequence). Here the CDR3 DNA reads TGTGCCAGCAGTTTGTTCTACAGGGGCGAAAAACTGTTTTTT. As protein: CASSLFYRGEKLFF.

As regards this clone: Other DNA sequences from this sample encode an identical CDR3 as well. The chain recombines TRBV19 with TRBJ1-2; the D is unclear. Germline CDR1 is LNHDA and CDR2 is SQIVND (reference sequence). V was clipped by 3 bases and J by 4 bases, with 6 bases between them. The CDR3 runs to 12 residues. In nucleotides, the CDR3 is TGTGCCAGTAGTATTTCGGTCTATGGCTACACCTTC. This codes for CASSISVYGYTF.

The chain has TRBV20-1 and TRBJ2-5; weak D call: TRBD2 (6 bases). V was clipped by 3 bases and J by 5 bases, with 7 bases between them. CDR3 size: 11 residues. Germline lookup yields CDR1 DFQATT and CDR2 SNEGSKA (reference sequence). The CDR3 loop is CSASGGETQYF. The DNA for the CDR3 is TGCAGTGCTAGTGGGGGGGAGACCCAGTACTTC.

The gene calls are TRBV19 and TRBJ1-5, with D possibly matching TRBD1 (6 bases). The CDR3 has 12 residues. The V end was cut by 10 bases, the J end by 5 bases, with 12 bases between. CDR1 and CDR2 (germline): LNHDA, SQIVND (reference sequence). The CDR3 DNA follows: TGTGCCACCCGGGACATCTATCAGCCCCAGCATTTT. Translating it yields CATRDIYQPQHF.

Regarding this clone: Other DNA sequences in the sample encode the same CDR3. The chain combines TRBV6-6 with TRBJ2-4; 9 bases are shared with TRBD2. This CDR3 spans 16 amino acids. Germline V lookup: CDR1 MNHNY, CDR2 SVGAGI (reference sequence). Losses at the gene ends were 5 bases for V and 6 bases for J; bases not matched to a gene: 11. The DNA of the CDR3 is TGTGCCAGCAGTCTCTCCAGCGGGAGGCATGTAAACATTCAGTACTTC. It yields the protein CASSLSSGRHVNIQYF.

Only one count was recorded for this clone. This chain connects TRBV10-3 to TRBJ2-4; D is ambiguous. The CDR3 covers 16 residues. V lost 0 bases, J lost 0 bases, and 9 bases lay in between. Germline assignment: CDR1 ENHRY and CDR2 SYGVKD. The CDR3 DNA reads TGTGCCATCAGTGAGTCGGTGACAATAGCCAAAAACATTCAGTACTTC. Protein product: CAISESVTIAKNIQYF.

J is TRBJ1-2 and V is TRBV5-6; no definite D call. CDR1 SGHDT and CDR2 YYEEEE come from the germline V gene. Between the trimmed V and J ends, which lost 0 bases and 10 bases, there was a span of 10 bases. The CDR3 runs 12 residues. CDR3 in amino acids: CASSLERGAYTF. CDR3 DNA sequence: TGTGCCAGCAGCTTGGAACGGGGAGCCTACACCTTC.

V gene TRBV9 combines with J gene TRBJ2-1; 10 nucleotides align to TRBD2. CDR3 length: 17 residues. Looked up from germline, CDR1 is SGDLS and CDR2 is YYNGEE. Trimming cost V 4 bases and J 2 bases; bases outside gene matches: 9. DNA for the CDR3: TGTGCCAGCAGCCCTAAATCCGGACTAGCGGCCTACAATGAGCAGTTCTTC. It yields the protein CASSPKSGLAAYNEQFF.

This rearrangement joins TRBV19 to TRBJ2-6; 7 positions match TRBD1. V was pared by 5 bases and J by 6 bases, with 10 bases of the junction left unmatched. Germline V gene lookup returns CDR1 LNHDA and CDR2 SQIVND (reference sequence). CDR3 size: 16 residues. The CDR3: CASSYRDRSVANVLTF. CDR3 sequence (DNA): TGTGCCAGTAGTTACCGGGACAGATCGGTGGCCAACGTCCTGACTTTC.

The V gene is TRBV6-1, the J gene TRBJ2-1; 10 bases fit TRBD2. Germline V gene sequence: CDR1 MNHNS, CDR2 SASEGT. This CDR3 has 16 amino acids. Losses at the gene ends were 2 bases for V and 4 bases for J; bases not matched to a gene: 5. The CDR3 reads CASSESLAGVYNEQFF. In DNA, the CDR3 is TGTGCCAGCAGTGAAAGTCTAGCGGGGGTATACAATGAGCAGTTCTTC.